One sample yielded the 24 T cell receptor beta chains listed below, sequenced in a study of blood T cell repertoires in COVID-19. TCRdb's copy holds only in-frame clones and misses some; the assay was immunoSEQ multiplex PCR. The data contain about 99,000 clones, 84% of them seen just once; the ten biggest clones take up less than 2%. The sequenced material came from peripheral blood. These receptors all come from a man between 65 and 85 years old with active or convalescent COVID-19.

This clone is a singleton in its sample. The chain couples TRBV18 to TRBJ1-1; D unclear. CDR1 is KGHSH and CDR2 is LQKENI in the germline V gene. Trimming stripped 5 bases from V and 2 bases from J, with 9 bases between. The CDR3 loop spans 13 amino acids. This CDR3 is CASSVTDNTEAFF. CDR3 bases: TGTGCCAGCTCAGTCACAGATAACACTGAAGCTTTCTTT.

The chain's CDR3 is CASSGLNTEAFF. CDR3 nucleotides: TGTGCCAGCAGTGGGCTGAACACTGAAGCTTTCTTT. The chain carries TRBV2 and TRBJ1-1; D ambiguous. CDR3 length: 12 residues. V gave up 4 bases and J gave up 0 bases, with 3 bases separating them. Germline-derived CDR1 and CDR2 are SNHLY and FYNNEI.

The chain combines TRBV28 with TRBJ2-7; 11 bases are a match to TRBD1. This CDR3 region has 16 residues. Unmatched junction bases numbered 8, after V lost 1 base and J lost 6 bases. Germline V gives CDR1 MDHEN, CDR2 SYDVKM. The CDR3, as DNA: TGTGCCAGCAGTTTATTTGGACAGGGGGCCCGGGGCGAGCAGTACTTC. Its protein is CASSLFGQGARGEQYF.

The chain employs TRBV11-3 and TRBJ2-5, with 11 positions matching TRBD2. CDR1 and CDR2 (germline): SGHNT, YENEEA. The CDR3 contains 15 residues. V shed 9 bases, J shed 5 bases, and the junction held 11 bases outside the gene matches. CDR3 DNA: TGTGCCAGGGCGGGGACTAGCGGCCCTAACGAGACCCAGTACTTC. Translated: CARAGTSGPNETQYF.

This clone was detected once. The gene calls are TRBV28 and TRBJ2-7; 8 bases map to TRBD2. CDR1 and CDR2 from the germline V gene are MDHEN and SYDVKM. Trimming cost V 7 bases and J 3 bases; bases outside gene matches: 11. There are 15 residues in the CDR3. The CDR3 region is CASNPPGGTLYEQYF. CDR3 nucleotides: TGTGCCAGCAACCCGCCGGGAGGGACTCTCTACGAGCAGTACTTC.

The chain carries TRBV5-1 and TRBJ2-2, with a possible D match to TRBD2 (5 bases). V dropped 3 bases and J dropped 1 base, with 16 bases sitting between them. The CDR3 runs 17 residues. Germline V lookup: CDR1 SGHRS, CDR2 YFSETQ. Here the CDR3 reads CASSSWTLSMNTGELFF. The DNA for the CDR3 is TGCGCCAGCAGCTCATGGACTCTCTCTATGAACACCGGGGAGCTGTTTTTT.

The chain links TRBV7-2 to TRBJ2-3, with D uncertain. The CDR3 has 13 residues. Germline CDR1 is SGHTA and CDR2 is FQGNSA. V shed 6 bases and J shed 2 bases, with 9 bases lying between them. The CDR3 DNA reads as TGTGCCAGCAGTTTTTTAATCACAGATACGCAGTATTTT. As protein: CASSFLITDTQYF.

The CDR3 spells CATSDCPDRGGNSNQPQHF. CDR3 nucleotides: TGTGCCACCAGTGATTGCCCGGACAGGGGTGGGAATAGCAATCAGCCCCAGCATTTT. V and J are TRBV24-1 and TRBJ1-5; 9 bases map to TRBD1. This CDR3 contains 19 residues. Germline loops: CDR1 KGHDR, CDR2 SFDVKD. J was trimmed by 0 bases and V by 2 bases; bases with no gene match: 10.

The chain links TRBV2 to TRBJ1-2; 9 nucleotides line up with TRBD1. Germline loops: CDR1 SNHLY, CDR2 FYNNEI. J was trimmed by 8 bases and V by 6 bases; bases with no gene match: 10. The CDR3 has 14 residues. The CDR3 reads CASRPTGGSWGYTF. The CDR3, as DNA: TGTGCCAGCAGGCCGACAGGGGGGTCTTGGGGCTACACCTTC.

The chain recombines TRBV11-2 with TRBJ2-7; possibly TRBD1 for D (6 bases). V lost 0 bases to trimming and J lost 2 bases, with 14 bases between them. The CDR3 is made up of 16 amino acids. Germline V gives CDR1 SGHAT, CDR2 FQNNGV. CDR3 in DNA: TGTGCCAGCAGCTTAGATCTCTGGGCAGGGGCCTACGAGCAGTACTTC. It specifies CASSLDLWAGAYEQYF.

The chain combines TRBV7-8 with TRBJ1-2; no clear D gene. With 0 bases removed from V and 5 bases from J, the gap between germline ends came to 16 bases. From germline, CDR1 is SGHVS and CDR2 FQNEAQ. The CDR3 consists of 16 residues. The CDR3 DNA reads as TGTGCCAGCAGCTTAGCTGGAGGCACTAAAACTTATGGCTACACCTTC. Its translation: CASSLAGGTKTYGYTF.

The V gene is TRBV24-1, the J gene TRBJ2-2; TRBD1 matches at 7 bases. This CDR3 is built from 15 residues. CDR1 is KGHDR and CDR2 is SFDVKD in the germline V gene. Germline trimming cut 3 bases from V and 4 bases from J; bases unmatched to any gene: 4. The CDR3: CATSDTQGSTGELFF. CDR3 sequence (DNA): TGTGCCACCAGTGATACACAGGGGAGCACCGGGGAGCTGTTTTTT.

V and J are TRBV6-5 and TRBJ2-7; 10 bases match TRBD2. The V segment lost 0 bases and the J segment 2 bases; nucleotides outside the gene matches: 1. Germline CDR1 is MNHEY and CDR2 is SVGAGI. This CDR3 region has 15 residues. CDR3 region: CASSYSSGGAYEQYF. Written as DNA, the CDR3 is TGTGCCAGCAGTTACTCAAGCGGGGGGGCCTACGAGCAGTACTTC.

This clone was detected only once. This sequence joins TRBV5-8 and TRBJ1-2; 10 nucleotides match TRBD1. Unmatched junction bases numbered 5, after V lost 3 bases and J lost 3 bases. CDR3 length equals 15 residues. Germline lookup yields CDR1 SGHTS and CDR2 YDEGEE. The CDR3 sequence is CASSWGTGEYYGYTF. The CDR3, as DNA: TGTGCCAGCAGCTGGGGGACAGGGGAGTACTATGGCTACACCTTC. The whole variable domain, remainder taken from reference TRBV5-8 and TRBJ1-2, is EAGVTQSPTHLIKTRGQQATLRCSPISGHTSVYWYQQALGLGLQFLLWYDEGEERNRGNFPPRFSGRQFPNYSSELNVNALELEDSALYLCASSWGTGEYYGYTFGSGTRLTVV.

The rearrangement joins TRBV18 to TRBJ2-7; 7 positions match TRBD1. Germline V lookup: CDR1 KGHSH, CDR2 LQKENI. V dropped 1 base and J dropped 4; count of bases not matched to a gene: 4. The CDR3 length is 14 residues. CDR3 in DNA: TGTGCCAGCTCACCACGGGACAGTGGTTACGAGCAGTACTTC. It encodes CASSPRDSGYEQYF.

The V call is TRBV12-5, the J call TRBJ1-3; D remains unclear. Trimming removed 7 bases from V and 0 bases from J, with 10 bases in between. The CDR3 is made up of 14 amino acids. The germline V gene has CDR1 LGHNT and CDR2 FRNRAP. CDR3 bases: TGTGCTAGTGCCAAGGGAGGCTCTGGAAACACCATATATTTT. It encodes CASAKGGSGNTIYF.

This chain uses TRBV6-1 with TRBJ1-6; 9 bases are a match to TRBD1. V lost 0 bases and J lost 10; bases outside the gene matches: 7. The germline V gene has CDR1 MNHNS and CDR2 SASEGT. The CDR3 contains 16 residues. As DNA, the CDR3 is TGTGCCAGCAGTGAAGCCCTGACAGGGGGTGGATCACCCCTCCACTTT. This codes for CASSEALTGGGSPLHF.

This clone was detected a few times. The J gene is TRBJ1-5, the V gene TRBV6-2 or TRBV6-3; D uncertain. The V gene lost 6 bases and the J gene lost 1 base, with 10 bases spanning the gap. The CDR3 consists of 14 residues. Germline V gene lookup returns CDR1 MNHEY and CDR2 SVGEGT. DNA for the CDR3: TGTGCCAGCAGCGCGTCCCTCAGCAATCAGCCCCAGCATTTT. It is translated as CASSASLSNQPQHF.

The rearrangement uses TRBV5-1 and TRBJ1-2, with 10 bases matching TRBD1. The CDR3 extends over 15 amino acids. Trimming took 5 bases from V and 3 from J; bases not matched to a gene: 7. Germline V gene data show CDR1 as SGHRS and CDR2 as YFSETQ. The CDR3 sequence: CASRSTGGADYGYTF. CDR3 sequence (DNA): TGCGCCAGCAGATCGACAGGGGGCGCGGACTATGGCTACACCTTC. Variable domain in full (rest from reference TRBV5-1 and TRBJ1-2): KAGVTQTPRYLIKTRGQQVTLSCSPISGHRSVSWYQQTPGQGLQFLFEYFSETQRNKGNFPGRFSGRQFSNSRSEMNVSTLELGDSALYLCASRSTGGADYGYTFGSGTRLTVV.

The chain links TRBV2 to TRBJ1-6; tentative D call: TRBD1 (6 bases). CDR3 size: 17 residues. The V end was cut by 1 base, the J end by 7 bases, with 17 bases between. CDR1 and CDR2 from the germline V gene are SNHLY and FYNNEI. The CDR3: CASSEGFGVGGNSPLHF. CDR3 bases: TGTGCCAGCAGTGAAGGGTTCGGGGTAGGGGGAAATTCACCCCTCCACTTT.

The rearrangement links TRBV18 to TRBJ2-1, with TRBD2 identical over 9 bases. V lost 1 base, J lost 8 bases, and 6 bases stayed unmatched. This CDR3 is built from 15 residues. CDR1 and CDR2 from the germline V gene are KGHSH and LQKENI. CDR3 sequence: CASSPRGGAVDEQFF. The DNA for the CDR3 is TGTGCCAGCTCACCACGCGGGGGGGCGGTCGATGAGCAGTTCTTC.

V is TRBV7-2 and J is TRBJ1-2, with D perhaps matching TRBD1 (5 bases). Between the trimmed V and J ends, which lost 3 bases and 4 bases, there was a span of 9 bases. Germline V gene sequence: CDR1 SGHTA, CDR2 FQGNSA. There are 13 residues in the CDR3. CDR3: CASSFDSPYGYTF. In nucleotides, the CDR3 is TGTGCCAGCAGCTTCGACAGTCCCTATGGCTACACCTTC.

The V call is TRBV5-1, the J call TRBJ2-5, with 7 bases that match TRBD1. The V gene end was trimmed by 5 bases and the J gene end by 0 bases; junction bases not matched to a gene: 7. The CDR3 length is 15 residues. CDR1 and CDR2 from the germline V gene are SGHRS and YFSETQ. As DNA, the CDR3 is TGCGCCAGCAGGGCAACGGGACAGAACCAAGAGACCCAGTACTTC. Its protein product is CASRATGQNQETQYF.

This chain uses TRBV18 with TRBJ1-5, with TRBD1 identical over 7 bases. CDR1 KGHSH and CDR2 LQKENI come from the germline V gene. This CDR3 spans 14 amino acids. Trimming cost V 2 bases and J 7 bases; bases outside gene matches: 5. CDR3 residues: CASSPTGARQPQHF. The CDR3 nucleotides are TGTGCCAGCTCACCAACAGGGGCGAGGCAGCCCCAGCATTTT.